Sequencing of this T cell receptor beta chain was carried out in a study of T cell changes during pregnancy in multiple sclerosis. Generated by immunoSEQ multiplex PCR, the TCRdb table keeps only in-frame clones and is missing some. In the table there are about 39,000 clones, approximately 94% of which are singletons. This receptor was identified in a female donor with multiple sclerosis, enrolled in a pregnancy study. The source was peripheral blood, collected in the third trimester of pregnancy.

The DNA for the CDR3 is TGTGCCAGCAGCTCCCGCAGGGAGGCCTATGGCTACACCTTC. Amino acids: CASSSRREAYGYTF. The chain combines TRBV6-5 with TRBJ1-2; D may be TRBD1 (5 bases). Germline V gene data show CDR1 as MNHEY and CDR2 as SVGAGI. Trimming shortened V by 6 bases and J by 4 bases, and 15 bases separated the two germline ends. This CDR3 is 14 amino acids long.